The 19 T cell receptor beta chains below come from one sample, sequenced in a study of metastatic and nonmetastatic thyroid tumors. TCRdb reprocessed the PCR reads via MiXCR. The repertoire holds about 34,000 clones, 35% to 40% seen once, with approximately 22% in the top ten. No treatment had been given to any patient before thyroid surgery. The sequenced sample consisted of tumor tissue. The receptors stem from a female donor with papillary thyroid cancer or a benign thyroid nodule (not recorded which). Some clones in this sample may be carry-over from other donors' samples.

This chain uses TRBV28 with TRBJ2-1, with TRBD2 matching over 10 bases. Germline CDR1 and CDR2: MDHEN and SYDVKM. After removal of 3 bases from V and 13 bases from J, the junction contained 6 bases not matched to a gene. The CDR3 sequence is 13 residues long. CDR3 residues: CASSFPGLAAQFF. The CDR3 DNA sequence: TGTGCCAGCAGTTTCCCTGGACTAGCGGCTCAGTTCTTC.

By sample share, this clone is medium-sized (0.01 to 0.1%). A junction boundary mismatches the germline segment, possibly from a read error. Other DNA sequences in the sample encode the same CDR3. The chain is built from TRBV7-8 and TRBJ1-1; no clear D gene. The CDR3 totals 13 residues. Per germline, CDR1 SGHVS and CDR2 FQNEAQ. CDR3 bases: TGTGCTAGCAGTCTTGCCAGGAACACTGAAGCTTTCTTT. Translating it yields CASSLARNTEAFF.

The V and J genes are TRBV20-1 and TRBJ2-7, with 9 bases aligning to TRBD1. The CDR3 runs to 15 residues. Germline V gene data show CDR1 as DFQATT and CDR2 as SNEGSKA (reference sequence). The J segment lost 6 bases and the V segment lost 3 bases, leaving 12 bases of the junction unmatched. The CDR3: CSARLRDRVQGEQYF. In nucleotides, the CDR3 is TGCAGTGCTAGGCTCCGGGACAGGGTACAGGGCGAGCAGTACTTC.

This clone came up once. This chain uses TRBV7-3 with TRBJ2-3, with 8 bases that match TRBD1. V shed 11 bases, J shed 3 bases, and the junction held 13 bases outside the gene matches. The V gene's germline CDR1 is SGHTA and CDR2 FQGTGA. The CDR3 totals 15 residues. CDR3 residues: CASSLPGGGTDTQYF. The DNA for the CDR3 is TGTGCCTCTTCCCTTCCAGGGGGCGGGACAGATACGCAGTATTTT.

On this clone itself: A much larger clone differs by one base, so this may be a read error. Different DNA sequences within this sample yield the same CDR3. This chain links TRBV11-2 with TRBJ2-1, with D perhaps being TRBD1 or TRBD2 (9 bases each). Trimming cost V 5 bases and J 4 bases, with 21 bases left between them. CDR1 SGHAT and CDR2 FQNNGV come from the germline V gene. The CDR3 covers 17 residues. The CDR3 sequence is CASSLQGASGAYNEQFF. For the CDR3, the DNA is TGTGCCAGCAGCCTACAGGGGGCTAGCGGGGCTTACAATGAGCAGTTCTTC.

This clone was observed a few times. This sequence joins TRBV19 and TRBJ2-3, with a possible D match to TRBD2 (5 bases). Trimming stripped 6 bases from V and 4 bases from J, with 11 bases between. The CDR3 is 13 residues long. The germline CDR1 and CDR2 sequences are LNHDA and SQIVND (reference sequence). CDR3: CASSRGGADTQYF. CDR3 sequence (DNA): TGTGCCAGTAGCCGCGGAGGAGCAGATACGCAGTATTTT.

The gene calls are TRBV19 and TRBJ1-6; D possibly corresponds to TRBD1 (5 bases). Germline V gene sequence: CDR1 LNHDA, CDR2 SQIVND (reference sequence). V was clipped by 3 bases and J by 9 bases, with 15 bases between them. The CDR3 consists of 15 residues. The CDR3 loop is CASSMVSLQGSPLHF. In DNA, the CDR3 is TGTGCCAGTAGTATGGTCAGCCTCCAGGGTTCACCCCTCCACTTT.

This clone appeared a few times. In the same sample, other DNA sequences code for this CDR3. The DNA for the CDR3 is TGTGCCAGCAGTTGGTTCGAGGGAGGAGGCACAGATACGCAGTATTTT. Protein sequence: CASSWFEGGGTDTQYF. The chain couples TRBV6-5 to TRBJ2-3, with D tentatively TRBD2 (6 bases). This CDR3 has 16 amino acids. Germline V gene data show CDR1 as MNHEY and CDR2 as SVGAGI. V dropped 4 bases and J dropped 1 base, with 15 bases sitting between them.

This clone appeared a few times. The chain employs TRBV6-4 and TRBJ1-6; D possibly corresponds to TRBD1 (5 bases). CDR1 is MRHNA, CDR2 SNTAGT, per germline. The V end lost 0 bases, the J end lost 13 bases, and 10 bases lay between the germline ends. CDR3 length: 13 residues. The CDR3 DNA is TGTGCCAGCAGTGACTCAAAAGGGGACCCCCTCCACTTT. It encodes CASSDSKGDPLHF.

The chain uses TRBV11-2 and TRBJ1-1; D ambiguous. The CDR3 loop spans 14 amino acids. The germline V gene has CDR1 SGHAT and CDR2 FQNNGV. The V end was cut by 5 bases, the J end by 5 bases, with 15 bases between. Written as DNA, the CDR3 is TGTGCCAGCAGCCTCAGGCCCGTTGGGACTGAAGCTTTCTTT. This translates into CASSLRPVGTEAFF.

In this sample, this clone turned up a few times. The chain carries TRBV6-1 and TRBJ2-1; 9 bases are shared with TRBD2. V gave up 7 bases and J gave up 1 base; unmatched junction bases: 5. In germline, CDR1 is MNHNS, CDR2 SASEGT. The CDR3 sequence is 15 residues long. The CDR3: CASTISGGSYNEQFF. CDR3 bases: TGTGCCAGCACTATTAGCGGGGGATCCTACAATGAGCAGTTCTTC.

This clone occurred a few times. This chain joins TRBV24-1 and TRBJ2-5; D perhaps matches TRBD2 (5 bases). Germline CDR1 and CDR2: KGHDR and SFDVKD. The CDR3 covers 16 residues. V lost 1 base to trimming and J lost 0 bases, with 11 bases between them. CDR3 amino acids: CATSDFSVRDQETQYF. In nucleotides, the CDR3 is TGTGCCACCAGTGATTTTTCTGTGCGGGACCAAGAGACCCAGTACTTC.

The chain combines TRBV6-1 with TRBJ2-1; D tentatively fits TRBD1 or TRBD2 (5 bases each). Germline V gene data show CDR1 as MNHNS and CDR2 as SASEGT. The CDR3 extends over 15 amino acids. V shed 5 bases and J shed 0 bases, with 11 bases lying between them. The CDR3 nucleotides read TGTGCCAGCAGTTTGGGGGAGAGCTCCTACAATGAGCAGTTCTTC. Translating gives CASSLGESSYNEQFF.

In nucleotides, the CDR3 is TGTGCCAGTAGGGGAGAGGGTTTCTACAATGAGCAGTTCTTC. Translating gives CASRGEGFYNEQFF. This chain connects TRBV19 to TRBJ2-1; D may be TRBD2 (5 bases). Germline-derived CDR1 and CDR2 are LNHDA and SQIVND (reference sequence). V was shortened by 6 bases and J by 3 bases, with 12 bases between the two germline ends. This CDR3 region has 14 residues.

The rearrangement joins TRBV7-2 to TRBJ2-7; perhaps D is TRBD1 or TRBD2 (6 bases each). Trimming stripped 5 bases from V and 6 bases from J, with 20 bases between. Germline CDR1 reads SGHTA; CDR2 reads FQGNSA. The CDR3 is 15 amino acids. CDR3 in amino acids: CASSISLMGGSEQYF. In DNA form, the CDR3 reads TGTGCCAGCAGCATATCGTTAATGGGGGGCTCCGAGCAGTACTTC.

This chain joins TRBV11-2 and TRBJ1-1; 12 bases line up with TRBD1. The CDR3 extends over 16 amino acids. CDR1 is SGHAT and CDR2 is FQNNGV in the germline V gene. The J segment lost 5 bases and the V segment lost 5 bases, leaving 9 bases of the junction unmatched. Written as DNA, the CDR3 is TGTGCCAGCAGCCCGTGGGACAGGGGGCAAGAGACTGAAGCTTTCTTT. Residues: CASSPWDRGQETEAFF. Full variable domain (missing parts from reference TRBV11-2 and TRBJ1-1): EAGVAQSPRYKIIEKRQSVAFWCNPISGHATLYWYQQILGQGPKLLIQFQNNGVVDDSQLPKDRFSAERLKGVDSTLKIQPAKLEDSAVYLCASSPWDRGQETEAFFGQGTRLTVV.

In the case of this clone: One junction end does not reproduce the germline sequence, and a read error may be involved. The rearrangement links TRBV6-1 to TRBJ2-5, with D tentatively TRBD1 (5 bases). This CDR3 comprises 12 residues. Per the germline V gene, CDR1 is MNHNS and CDR2 is SASEGT. CDR3 DNA sequence: TGTGCCAGCTCTGCAGGGCAAGAGACCCAATACTTC. Translation: CASSAGQETQYF.

Only a few counts were recorded for this clone. The chain has TRBV28 and TRBJ2-7; possible D gene TRBD1, 6 bases. V gave up 3 bases and J gave up 5 bases, with 11 bases separating them. Germline CDR1 and CDR2: MDHEN and SYDVKM. CDR3 size: 13 residues. CDR3 in DNA: TGTGCCAGCAGTTTGGGCAGGGGCAACGAGCAGTACTTC. This codes for CASSLGRGNEQYF. Supplemented by reference TRBV28 and TRBJ2-7, the full variable domain reads DVKVTQSSRYLVKRTGEKVFLECVQDMDHENMFWYRQDPGLGLRLIYFSYDVKMKEKGDIPEGYSVSREKKERFSLILESASTNQTSMYLCASSLGRGNEQYFGPGTRLTVT.

The chain joins TRBV28 to TRBJ1-5; D may be TRBD1 (5 bases). Germline V CDR1 and CDR2: MDHEN, SYDVKM. Trimming cost V 6 bases and J 2 bases, with 11 bases left between them. The CDR3 contains 14 residues. CDR3 amino acids: CASRPWGGNQPQHF. CDR3 nucleotide sequence: TGTGCCAGCAGGCCCTGGGGGGGCAATCAGCCCCAGCATTTT.